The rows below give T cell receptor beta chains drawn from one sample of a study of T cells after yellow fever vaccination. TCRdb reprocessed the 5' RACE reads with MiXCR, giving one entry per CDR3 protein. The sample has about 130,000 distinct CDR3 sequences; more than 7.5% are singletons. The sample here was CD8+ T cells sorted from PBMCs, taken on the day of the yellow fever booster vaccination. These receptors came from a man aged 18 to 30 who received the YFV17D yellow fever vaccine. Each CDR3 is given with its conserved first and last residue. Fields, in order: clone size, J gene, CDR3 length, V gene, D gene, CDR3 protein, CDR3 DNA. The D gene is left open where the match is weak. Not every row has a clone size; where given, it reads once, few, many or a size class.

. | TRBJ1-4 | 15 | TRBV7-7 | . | CASSLSGATNEKLFF | TGTGCTAGCAGCTTGTCAGGCGCAACTAATGAAAAACTGTTTTTT
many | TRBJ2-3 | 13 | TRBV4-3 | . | CASSSYREDTQYF | TGCGCCAGCAGCTCGTATCGGGAAGATACGCAGTATTTT
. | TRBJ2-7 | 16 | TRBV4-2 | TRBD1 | CASSQRYGTGNHEQYF | TGTGCCAGCAGCCAACGTTACGGGACAGGCAACCACGAGCAGTACTTC
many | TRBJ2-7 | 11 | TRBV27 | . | CASSSTSEQYF | TGTGCCAGCAGTTCCACTTCCGAGCAGTACTTC
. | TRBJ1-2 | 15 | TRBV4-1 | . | CASSQEGGSNYGYTF | TGCGCCAGCAGCCAAGAGGGGGGTTCTAACTATGGCTACACCTTC
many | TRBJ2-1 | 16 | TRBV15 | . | CATSRVVGLSYNEQFF | TGTGCCACCAGCAGAGTTGTTGGCCTCTCCTACAATGAGCAGTTCTTC
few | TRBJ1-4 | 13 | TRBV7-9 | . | CASRRGTSEKLFF | TGTGCCAGCAGACGTGGGACTTCTGAAAAACTGTTTTTT
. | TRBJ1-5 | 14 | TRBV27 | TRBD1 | CASSSTGANQPQHF | TGTGCCAGCAGTTCGACAGGGGCCAATCAGCCCCAGCATTTT
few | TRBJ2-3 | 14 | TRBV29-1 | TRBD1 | CSVTRTGGGDTQYF | TGCAGCGTTACTAGGACAGGGGGCGGAGATACGCAGTATTTT
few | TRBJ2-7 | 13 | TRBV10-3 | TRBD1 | CAISGGTGDEQYF | TGTGCCATCAGTGGAGGGACAGGGGACGAGCAGTACTTC
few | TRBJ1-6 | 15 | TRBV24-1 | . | CATSDGLSVGSPLHF | TGTGCCACCAGTGATGGACTAAGTGTAGGTTCACCCCTCCACTTT
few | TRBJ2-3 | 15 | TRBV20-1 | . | CSAHSLGIVTDTQYF | TGCAGTGCTCATAGCCTCGGGATTGTAACAGATACGCAGTATTTT
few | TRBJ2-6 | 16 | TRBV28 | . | CASSFFRKAGANVLTF | TGTGCCAGCAGTTTCTTCAGAAAAGCTGGGGCCAACGTCCTGACTTTC
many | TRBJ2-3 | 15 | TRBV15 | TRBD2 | CATSRTSGGADTQYF | TGTGCCACCAGCAGGACTAGCGGGGGGGCAGATACGCAGTATTTT
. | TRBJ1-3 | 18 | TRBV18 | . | CASSLGHPNTSSGNTIYF | TGTGCCAGCTCACTGGGACACCCGAACACTTCCTCTGGAAACACCATATATTTT
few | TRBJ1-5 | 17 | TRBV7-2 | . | CASSLARAGSGNQPQHF | TGTGCCAGCAGCTTAGCCAGGGCTGGATCGGGCAATCAGCCCCAGCATTTT